The T cell receptor (beta chain) described here comes from a study of cytomegalovirus exposure and HLA in healthy donors. Study results and limitations: Analyzed later, association rates of TCRs varied across HLA loci, with DRB1 most and HLA-C fewest.

The PCR contained 60 Vbeta and 13 Jbeta primers. Original processing notes: It was a later analysis that counted some 80 million unique TCR beta chains, of which some 10 million were shared. TCRdb keeps only in-frame clones here, not all; method: immunoSEQ multiplex PCR. The V and J calls and clone size are taken from that table; D and trimming were inferred from the DNA. Among 170,000 or so clones listed, 84% were seen once. Looked up from germline, CDR1 is MNHEY and CDR2 is SVGAGI. CDR3 length: 14 residues. Trimming removed 2 bases from V and 3 bases from J; junction bases left unmatched: 3. A note on this clone: No antigen is known for it.

The receptor comes from a girl aged 5-17 years in good health and CMV-seropositive. The chain uses TRBV6-5 and TRBJ2-7, with 8 bases identical to TRBD1. The sequenced sample consisted of PBMCs. The CDR3 here is CASSYDRGDYEQYF. DNA for the CDR3: TGTGCCAGCAGTTACGACAGGGGTGACTACGAGCAGTACTTC.